The text below deals with one T cell receptor (beta chain). This sample stems from a study of patients and donors after allogeneic stem cell transplantation. TCRdb itself ran the RT-PCR reads through MiXCR, one entry per CDR3 protein. The sample has roughly 880,000 distinct CDR3 sequences, about a sixth seen once. The CDR3 runs 15 residues. V was pared by 0 bases and J by 6 bases, with 14 bases between. Germline assignment: CDR1 SGHDT and CDR2 YYEEEE. Material for sequencing was blood, either unsorted or a sorted T cell fraction (not recorded which). The receptor was derived from a human donor who was either an allogeneic HSCT recipient or a stem cell or donor lymphocyte infusion donor (not recorded which). It is not recorded whose cells these are; they may come from a transplant donor. The V gene is TRBV5-6, the J gene TRBJ2-3; possibly TRBD2 for D (6 bases). CDR3 sequence (DNA): TGTGCCAGCAGCTTGGTAGCGGTCCCTCGGGATACGCAGTATTTT. Amino acids: CASSLVAVPRDTQYF.